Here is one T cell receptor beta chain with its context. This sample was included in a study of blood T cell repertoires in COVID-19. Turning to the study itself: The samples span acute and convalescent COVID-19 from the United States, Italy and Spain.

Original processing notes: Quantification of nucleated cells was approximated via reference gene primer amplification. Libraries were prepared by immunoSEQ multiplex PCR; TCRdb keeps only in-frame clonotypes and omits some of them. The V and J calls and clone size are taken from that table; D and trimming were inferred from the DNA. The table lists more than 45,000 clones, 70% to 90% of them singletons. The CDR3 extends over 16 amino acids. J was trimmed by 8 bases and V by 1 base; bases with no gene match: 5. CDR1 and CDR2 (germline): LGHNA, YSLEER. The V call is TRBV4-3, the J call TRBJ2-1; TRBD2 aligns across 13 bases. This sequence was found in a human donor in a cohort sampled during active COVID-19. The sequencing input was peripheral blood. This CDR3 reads CASSQAGLAGVDEQFF. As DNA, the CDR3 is TGCGCCAGCAGCCAAGCTGGACTAGCGGGAGTTGATGAGCAGTTCTTC.